Listed below are T cell receptor beta chains from one sample, sequenced in a study of cytomegalovirus exposure and HLA in healthy donors. Some clones are missing from TCRdb's copy, which holds only in-frame ones; the method was immunoSEQ multiplex PCR. The profile covers roughly 120,000 clones, with over 60% appearing a single time and around 3.5% taken by the ten largest. The sample taken for sequencing was PBMCs. The source of these receptors is a human donor in good health. Both conserved end residues are trimmed from each CDR3.

>TRBV4-1|TRBJ2-3
ASSQVFGGSTDTQY
>TRBV6-5|TRBJ1-1
ATGTGGTEAF
>TRBV6-5|TRBJ1-1
ASSKTTPNTEAF
>TRBV30|TRBJ2-7
AWSPRGYEQY
>TRBV5-8|TRBJ1-1
ASSLGVGQGKRGEAF
>TRBV5-1|TRBJ2-1
ASILLAGAYNEQF
>TRBV5-1|TRBJ2-7
ASFDIPYEQY
>TRBV7-9|TRBJ2-7
ASSNQQGYEQY
>TRBV7-8|TRBJ1-5
ASSSTSAGVNQPQH
>TRBV18|TRBJ1-1
ASSPPRQGPNTEAF
>TRBV11-2|TRBJ2-1
ASSSIRDSSYNEQF
>TRBV6-1|TRBJ1-5
ASKVARGGNQPQH
>TRBV5-1|TRBJ2-1
ASSLDGGRAYNEQF
>TRBV5-6|TRBJ1-1
ASKWGGSSTMNTEAF
>TRBV5-4|TRBJ2-7
ASSLEDMEY
>TRBV6-5|TRBJ2-7
ASTVAGLREQY
>TRBV5-1|TRBJ1-1
ASSHGRGTEAF
>TRBV27|TRBJ1-1
ASSMGQGGTEAF
>TRBV6-6|TRBJ1-4
ASSPTGGLVEKLF
>TRBV6-6|TRBJ2-3
ASSYQSGNTDTQY
>TRBV5-1|TRBJ2-5
ASSFLTGTFGETQY
>TRBV6-5|TRBJ1-2
ASRREKNYGYT
>TRBV7-2|TRBJ2-1
ASSPRVSYNEQF
>TRBV21-1|TRBJ1-2
AIFGDSYGYT
>TRBV9|TRBJ2-7
ASTKGAGGSYEQY
>TRBV18|TRBJ1-2
ASSLSRDYGYT
>TRBV6-6|TRBJ2-1
ASSYLTGARDEQF
>TRBV5-6|TRBJ2-7
ASSSTSGRGKQY
>TRBV29-1|TRBJ1-3
SVRTGDGNTIY
>TRBV7-9|TRBJ2-1
SSSLAFQDSYNEQF
>TRBV30|TRBJ2-3
AWRLASGRTDTQY
>TRBV18|TRBJ1-5
ASSPPAPGAVDQPQH
>TRBV13|TRBJ2-7
ASSRSGQGALEQY
>TRBV7-8|TRBJ1-1
ASSLSQGVGFAEAF
>TRBV9|TRBJ2-3
ASSVGGQDTQY
>TRBV6-6|TRBJ2-3
ASSATSGSTDTQY
>TRBV19|TRBJ2-2
ASSIFRGQGAANTGELF
>TRBV9|TRBJ1-1
ASSVAGQGLTEAF
>TRBV27|TRBJ2-3
ASSSSGSTDTQY
>TRBV21-1|TRBJ2-6
ASSKRDSGANVLT
>TRBV19|TRBJ1-5
ASSPRDKNQPQH
>TRBV6-6|TRBJ1-4
ASSYGGANEKLF
>TRBV19|TRBJ1-1
ASSMNGLTVNTEAF
>TRBV9|TRBJ2-5
ASSALPGQGGETQY
>TRBV18|TRBJ2-1
ASSPQQGVSYNEQF
>TRBV15|TRBJ2-7
ATSSHTGAHEQY
>TRBV7-8|.
ASSQGLAGGSPRDHEQY
>TRBV7-8|TRBJ2-7
ASSGGGGNSYEQY
>TRBV28|TRBJ1-1
ASSRSLGARNTEAF
>TRBV5-1|TRBJ2-7
ASSPPGGNSTLEGEDEQY